This T cell receptor (beta chain) was retrieved from a study of T cells in localized non-small cell lung cancer. Findings and limits, study-wide: Greater T cell density in blood accompanied longer overall survival. Since sequencing was restricted to only one region of the tumor, intratumor heterogeneity remains a possibility. Adjacent lung tissue had a median about 52 of the top 100 clones found in the tumor. T cell clonality was highest in uninvolved adjacent lung, above tumor.

TCRdb's copy holds only in-frame clones and misses some; the assay was immunoSEQ multiplex PCR. Of 950 to 1,100 clones listed, 20% are singletons. This clone is categorized as medium-sized. Its antigen is unidentified. The CDR3 spans 13 residues. Germline lookup yields CDR1 MNHGY and CDR2 SAAAGT. V trimming: 10 bases; J trimming: 7 bases; junction bases outside the gene matches: 9. The chain has TRBV6-8 and TRBJ2-1; 8 bases are shared with TRBD2. The sequencing here drew on normal lung tissue next to the tumor, taken before any cancer treatment. The receptor comes from a male donor at least 60 years old with stage II lung adenocarcinoma. CDR3 DNA: TGTGCCATCGGGGGACTAGGAGGGAATGAGCAGTTCTTC. Protein sequence: CAIGGLGGNEQFF.